This T cell receptor beta chain was sequenced during a study of neoadjuvant anti-PD-1 for oral cavity cancer. Overall study: Around day 43, patients without progression received a fourth nivolumab dose before surgery.

Method: immunoSEQ multiplex PCR; TCRdb's copy keeps in-frame clones and lacks some. The sample shows approximately 6,700 clones, around 77% of them seen only once. The study, taken as a whole, reports: Each response group had just a few patients in TCR analyses. Post-nivolumab, blood T cell clonality was significantly elevated in non-responders.

This CDR3 spans 15 amino acids. V was pared by 3 bases and J by 0 bases, with 12 bases between. Germline V gives CDR1 MNHNS, CDR2 SASEGT. On this clone: Its antigen is undetermined.

Sequences were derived from PBMCs, sampled before nivolumab (anti-PD-1) treatment. This TCR was recovered from a person between 40 and 80 years old with oral cavity squamous cell carcinoma. The chain is built from TRBV6-1 and TRBJ2-7, with D perhaps matching TRBD2 (6 bases). The CDR3 DNA follows: TGTGCCAGCAGTGAGGAGGACGGGAGCTCCTACGAGCAGTACTTC. Translating gives CASSEEDGSSYEQYF.